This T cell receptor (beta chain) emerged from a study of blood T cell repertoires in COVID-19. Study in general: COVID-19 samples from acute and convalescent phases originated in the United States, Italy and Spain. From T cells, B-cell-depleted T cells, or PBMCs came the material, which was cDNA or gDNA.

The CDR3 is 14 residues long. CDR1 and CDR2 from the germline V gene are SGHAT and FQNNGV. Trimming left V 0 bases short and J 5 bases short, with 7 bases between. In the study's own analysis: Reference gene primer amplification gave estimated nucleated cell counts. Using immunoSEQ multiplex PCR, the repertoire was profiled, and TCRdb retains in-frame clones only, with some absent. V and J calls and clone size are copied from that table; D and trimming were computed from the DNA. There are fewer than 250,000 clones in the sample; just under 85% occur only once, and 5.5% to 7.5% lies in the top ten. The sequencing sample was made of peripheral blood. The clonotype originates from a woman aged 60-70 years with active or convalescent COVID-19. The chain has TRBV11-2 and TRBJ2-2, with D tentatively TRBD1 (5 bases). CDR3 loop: CASSLDRQTGELFF. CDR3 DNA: TGTGCCAGCAGCTTAGATCGACAGACCGGGGAGCTGTTTTTT.